This T cell receptor beta chain stems from a study of blood T cell repertoires in COVID-19. Study-level background: Acute and convalescent COVID-19 specimens originated in the United States, Italy and Spain. PBMCs, B-cell-depleted T cells, or T cells provided the cDNA or gDNA that made up the material.

Libraries were prepared by immunoSEQ multiplex PCR; TCRdb keeps only in-frame clonotypes and omits some of them. Altogether 97,000 or so clones are present, 90% being singletons, with the ten largest covering just over 5%. The germline V gene encodes CDR1 ENHRY and CDR2 SYGVKD. Trimming removed 10 bases at V and 0 bases at J, with 16 bases between. There are 16 residues in the CDR3. The sample taken for sequencing was peripheral blood. The sequence was collected from a man in his forties or fifties with acute or convalescent COVID-19. The chain employs TRBV10-3 and TRBJ2-6; D remains ambiguous. CDR3 DNA: TGTGCCACCCGCGGCACGGGTTTCTCTGGGGCCAACGTCCTGACTTTC. Residues: CATRGTGFSGANVLTF.